This T cell receptor (beta chain) was captured in a study of T cell responses to AZD1222 COVID-19 vaccine. On this clone itself: Its specificity is unknown.

CDR3 length: 12 amino acids. The V gene's germline CDR1 is SGHDT and CDR2 YYEEEE. V dropped 6 bases and J dropped 6 bases, with 12 bases sitting between them. Sequencing was performed with immunoSEQ multiplex PCR; in TCRdb, only in-frame clones are kept and a portion is missing. The sample has roughly 70,000 clones, 75% to 85% seen once. Study-level results: Spike-specific TCR repertoires showed rising breadth and depth after two AZD1222 doses. The donors showed a predominance of white British ancestry and of females, with possible underestimation of clonal diversity.

The source was peripheral blood, collected on day 0 of MenACWY control vaccination. The V and J genes are TRBV5-6 and TRBJ1-2; D is unresolved. The clonotype was recovered from an adult in good health. DNA for the CDR3: TGTGCCAGCACCAGGACCGGAGATGGCTACACCTTC. This codes for CASTRTGDGYTF.